This TCR beta chain was captured by sequencing in a study of cytotoxic CD8 clonotypes in ibrutinib-treated CLL. Whole-study context: On average, each sample had 255,043 productive templates and approximately 85,000 productive rearrangements.

This CDR3 comprises 14 residues. The germline V gene has CDR1 LNHDA and CDR2 SQIVND (reference sequence). With 7 bases clipped from V and 8 bases from J, the junction kept 9 bases outside the gene matches. The repertoire was sequenced with immunoSEQ multiplex PCR; TCRdb's copy has only in-frame clones and lacks some. The sample lists 20,000 to 25,000 clones, over 70% seen once, with approximately 24% in the top ten. The chain joins TRBV19 to TRBJ1-5; TRBD1 agrees at 9 bases. The source is a human donor with chronic lymphocytic leukemia. Sequenced here: PBMCs, sampled before ibrutinib treatment. The CDR3: CASKRTGVLEPQHF. The CDR3 DNA sequence: TGTGCCAGTAAAAGGACAGGGGTCCTTGAGCCCCAGCATTTT.